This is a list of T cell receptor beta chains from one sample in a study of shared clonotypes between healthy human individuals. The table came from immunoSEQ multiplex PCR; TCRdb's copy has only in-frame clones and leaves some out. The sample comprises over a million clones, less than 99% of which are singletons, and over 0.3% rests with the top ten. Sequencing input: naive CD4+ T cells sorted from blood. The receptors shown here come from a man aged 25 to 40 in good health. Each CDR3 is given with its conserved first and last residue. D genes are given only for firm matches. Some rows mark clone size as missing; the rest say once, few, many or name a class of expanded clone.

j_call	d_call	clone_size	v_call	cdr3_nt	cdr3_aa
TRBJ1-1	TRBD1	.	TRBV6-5	TGTGCCAGCAGTCGGACAGGGAGAGACACTGAAGCTTTCTTT	CASSRTGRDTEAFF
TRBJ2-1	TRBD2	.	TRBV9	TGTGCCAGCAGCGTCAGGGGGTCTAGCGGGATGTTGGGCAATGAGCAGTTCTTC	CASSVRGSSGMLGNEQFF
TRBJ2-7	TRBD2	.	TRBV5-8	TGTGCCAGCAGCTTGCTAGCGGGAGGAAATTCCGAGCAGTACTTC	CASSLLAGGNSEQYF
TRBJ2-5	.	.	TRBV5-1	TGCGCCAGCAGCTTGGTATCCCCTCCGGGGGCGCGGGAGACCCAGTACTTC	CASSLVSPPGARETQYF
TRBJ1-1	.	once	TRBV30	TGTGCCTGGAGCCGCAATCCTCGAGGCACTGAAGCTTTCTTT	CAWSRNPRGTEAFF
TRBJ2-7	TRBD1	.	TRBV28	TGTGCCAGCAGTTTCAGGGGGCGGCACGAGCAGTACTTC	CASSFRGRHEQYF
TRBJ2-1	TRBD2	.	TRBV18	TGTGCCAGCTCACCCGGACTAGCGGGAGGGTACTACAATGAGCAGTTCTTC	CASSPGLAGGYYNEQFF
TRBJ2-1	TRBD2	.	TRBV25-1	TGTGCCAGCAGTGAGGGACTACCACTGATCGATGAGCAGTTCTTC	CASSEGLPLIDEQFF
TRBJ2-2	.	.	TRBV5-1	TGCGCCAGCAGCTTGTTGACCATCGACACCGGGGAGCTGTTTTTT	CASSLLTIDTGELFF
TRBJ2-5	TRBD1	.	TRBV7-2	TGTGCCAGCAGCGCGGACAGGGAAGAGACCCAGTACTTC	CASSADREETQYF
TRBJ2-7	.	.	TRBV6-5	TGTGCCAGCAGTAAGACTATTTCCCACTACGAGCAGTACTTC	CASSKTISHYEQYF
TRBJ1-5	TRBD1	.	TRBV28	TGTGCCAGCAGTCCCGGACAGGGGGCGACTCAGCCCCAGCATTTT	CASSPGQGATQPQHF
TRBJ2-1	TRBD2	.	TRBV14	TGTGCCAGCAGCCAAGAGCGGGGGAGGCCCTACAATGAGCAGTTCTTC	CASSQERGRPYNEQFF
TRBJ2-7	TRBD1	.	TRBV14	TGTGCCAGCAGCCCAGTTCCGGGACAGGGGACCCTCCACTACGAGCAGTACTTC	CASSPVPGQGTLHYEQYF
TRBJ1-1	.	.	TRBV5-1	TGCGCCAGCAGCTTGGACGTTGGGGGTGCTAGGACTGAAGCTTTCTTT	CASSLDVGGARTEAFF
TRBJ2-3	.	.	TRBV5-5	TGTGCCAGCAGCTTTGTGGGAACGACCACAGATACGCAGTATTTT	CASSFVGTTTDTQYF
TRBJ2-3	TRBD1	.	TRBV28	TGTGCCAGCAGCCCGGGACAGGGTTCAGATACGCAGTATTTT	CASSPGQGSDTQYF
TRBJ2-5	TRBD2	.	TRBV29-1	TGCTCCGTAGCGGGAGTGGAAGAGACCCAGTACTTC	CSVAGVEETQYF
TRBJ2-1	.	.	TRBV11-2	TGTGCCAGCAGCACCCGACTAGACCTTGCTTACAATGAGCAGTTCTTC	CASSTRLDLAYNEQFF
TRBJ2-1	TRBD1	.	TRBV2	TGTGCCAGCAGCACCTGGGACAGGGGTGCCTACAATGAGCAGTTCTTC	CASSTWDRGAYNEQFF
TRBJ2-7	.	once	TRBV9	TGTGCCAGCAGCACAGGGAGCTATTCCTACGAGCAGTACTTC	CASSTGSYSYEQYF
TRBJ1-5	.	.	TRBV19	TGTGCCAGTACCGGATTGGGGCGCAATCGGGATAATCAGCCCCAGCATTTT	CASTGLGRNRDNQPQHF
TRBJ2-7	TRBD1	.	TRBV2	TGTGCCAGCAGGATCCGGGACAGGTTTCTTTACGAGCAGTACTTC	CASRIRDRFLYEQYF
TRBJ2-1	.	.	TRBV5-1	TGCGCCAGCAGCTTGGCTAGTCCTCGCAATGAGCAGTTCTTC	CASSLASPRNEQFF
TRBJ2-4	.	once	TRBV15	TGTGCCACCAGCAGAGAAGGTAGCGGACTAGCCAAAAACATTCAGTACTTC	CATSREGSGLAKNIQYF
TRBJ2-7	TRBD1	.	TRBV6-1	TGTGCCAGCACCAGGGACAGGGCTAACTCCTACGAGCAGTACTTC	CASTRDRANSYEQYF
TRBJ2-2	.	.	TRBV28	TGTGCCAGCAGTTTAGGAGCATTTAACACCGGGGAGCTGTTTTTT	CASSLGAFNTGELFF
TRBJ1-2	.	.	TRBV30	TGTGCCTGGAGTCTGTACTCAGGCCACTATGGCTACACCTTC	CAWSLYSGHYGYTF
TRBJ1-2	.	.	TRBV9	TGTGCCAGCAGCGTAGAAGGGCAGGGTCATTCTGGCTACACCTTC	CASSVEGQGHSGYTF
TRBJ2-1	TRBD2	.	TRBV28	TGTGCCAGCAGTTTTTTACTAGCGGGAGGGCCATCCTTAGGTGAGCAGTTCTTC	CASSFLLAGGPSLGEQFF
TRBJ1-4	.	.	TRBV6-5	TGTGCCAGCAGTTACGGGGGCGTGGATGAAAAACTGTTTTTT	CASSYGGVDEKLFF
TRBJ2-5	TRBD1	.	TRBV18	TGTGCCAGCTCATTATCCGGGACAGGGGAAGAGACCCAGTACTTC	CASSLSGTGEETQYF
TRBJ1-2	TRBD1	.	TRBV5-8	TGTGCCAGCAGCCCCCTAGACAGGGTCGCTGGCTACACCTTC	CASSPLDRVAGYTF
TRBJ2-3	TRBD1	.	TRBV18	TGTGCCAGCTCACAAGCCGGGACAGGTCCCACAGATACGCAGTATTTT	CASSQAGTGPTDTQYF
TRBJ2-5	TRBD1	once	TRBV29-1	TGCAGCGTTGTTGAAGGGGGCGGAGAGACCCAGTACTTC	CSVVEGGGETQYF
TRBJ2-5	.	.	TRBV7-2	TGTGCCAGCAGTTTTAGAAGGACCCGAGAGACCCAGTACTTC	CASSFRRTRETQYF
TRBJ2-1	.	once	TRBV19	TGTGCCAGTAGTATCAGTCCTCCGGGGGCTTCCTACAATGAGCAGTTCTTC	CASSISPPGASYNEQFF
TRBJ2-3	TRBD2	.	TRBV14	TGTGCCAGCAGCTCCGGACTAGCGGGAAGACCGAGCACAGATACGCAGTATTTT	CASSSGLAGRPSTDTQYF
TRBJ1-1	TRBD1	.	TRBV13	TGTGCCAGCAGTAAGGACAGGGGGCTGAATGAAGCTTTCTTT	CASSKDRGLNEAFF
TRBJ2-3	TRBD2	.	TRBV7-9	TGTGCCAGCAGCTTAGCAGGACTAGATATAGATACGCAGTATTTT	CASSLAGLDIDTQYF
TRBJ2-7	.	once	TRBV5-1	TGCGCCAGCAGCGTTGACCCGCACGAGTACGAGCAGTACTTC	CASSVDPHEYEQYF
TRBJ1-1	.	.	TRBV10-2	TGCGCCAGCAGTGAGGTTTTCGGGGGGACTGAAGCTTTCTTT	CASSEVFGGTEAFF
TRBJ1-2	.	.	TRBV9	TGTGCCAGCAGCGCTGAGGATCCTAACTATGGCTACACCTTC	CASSAEDPNYGYTF
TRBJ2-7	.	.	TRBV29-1	TGCAGCGTTGGGAAAGGACTCAGGGAACTCGGCGAGCAGTACTTC	CSVGKGLRELGEQYF
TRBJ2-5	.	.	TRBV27	TGTGCCAGCAGTTCGACACTAGTAAGGGGCCAAGAGACCCAGTACTTC	CASSSTLVRGQETQYF
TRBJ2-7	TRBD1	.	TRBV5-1	TGCGCCAGCAGCTTGAGGACAGGGGGAACCGGGGAGCAGTACTTC	CASSLRTGGTGEQYF
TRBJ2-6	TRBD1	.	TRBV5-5	TGTGCCAGCAGCTTTTCGTTTGGGGACAGGGTTCCACGTGGGGCCAACGTCCTGACTTTC	CASSFSFGDRVPRGANVLTF
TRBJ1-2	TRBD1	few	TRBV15	TGTGCCACCAGCAGAGAGACAGGGGTTGGTGGCTACACCTTC	CATSRETGVGGYTF
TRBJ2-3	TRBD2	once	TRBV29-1	TGCAGCTTGAGCCCTAGCGGGCCCACAGATACGCAGTATTTT	CSLSPSGPTDTQYF
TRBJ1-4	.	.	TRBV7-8	TGTGCCAGCAGCCCAAGCCGCCACCAGAAGAATGAAAAACTGTTTTTT	CASSPSRHQKNEKLFF